This T cell receptor (beta chain) comes out of a study of T cells in Graves' hyperthyroidism and ophthalmopathy. Diagnoses were established using clinical symptoms, serum thyroxine and TRAb, thyroid ultrasound and orbital computed tomography. Each 10 ml fresh peripheral blood draw supplied the PBMCs. This clonotype was observed at least ten times. With 6 bases removed from V and 3 bases from J, the gap between germline ends came to 12 bases. Per germline, CDR1 MNHEY and CDR2 SVGAGI. The CDR3 has 13 amino acids. Template material for amplifying TCR beta CDR3 regions consisted of RNA transcripts. With the HTBI primer set, the TCR CDR3 went through a first round of RT-PCR. From the multiplex PCR reads, TCRdb called clonotypes with MiXCR, one entry per CDR3 protein. The sample consists of 500,000 to 650,000 distinct CDR3 sequences, 12% to 15% of them appearing once.

The rearrangement joins TRBV6-5 to TRBJ2-7; D might be TRBD1 (8 bases). The sequence was obtained from a woman between 40 and 55 years old with Graves' hyperthyroidism. Sequences were obtained from blood. The CDR3 protein is CASSYRGGYEQYF. CDR3 nucleotide sequence: TGTGCCAGCAGCTACAGGGGGGGCTACGAGCAGTACTTC.